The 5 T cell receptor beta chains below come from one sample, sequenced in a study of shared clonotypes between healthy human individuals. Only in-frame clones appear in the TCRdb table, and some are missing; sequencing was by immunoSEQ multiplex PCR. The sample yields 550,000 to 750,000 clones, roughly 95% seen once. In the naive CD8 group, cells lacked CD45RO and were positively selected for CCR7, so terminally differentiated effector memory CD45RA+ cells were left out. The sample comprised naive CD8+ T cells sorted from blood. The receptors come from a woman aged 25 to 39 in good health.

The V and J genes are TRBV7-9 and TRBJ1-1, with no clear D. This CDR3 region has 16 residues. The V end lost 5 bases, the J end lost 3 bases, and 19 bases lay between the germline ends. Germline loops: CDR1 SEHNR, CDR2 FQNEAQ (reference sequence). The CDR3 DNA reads TGTGCCAGCAGCCCACCCTATGGGTTCTCGGACACTGAAGCTTTCTTT. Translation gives CASSPPYGFSDTEAFF.

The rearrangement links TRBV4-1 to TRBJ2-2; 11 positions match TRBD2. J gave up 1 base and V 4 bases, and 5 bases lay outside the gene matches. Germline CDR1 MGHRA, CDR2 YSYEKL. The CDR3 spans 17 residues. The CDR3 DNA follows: TGCGCCAGCAGCCCACTAGGGACTAGCGGGAACACCGGGGAGCTGTTTTTT. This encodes CASSPLGTSGNTGELFF.

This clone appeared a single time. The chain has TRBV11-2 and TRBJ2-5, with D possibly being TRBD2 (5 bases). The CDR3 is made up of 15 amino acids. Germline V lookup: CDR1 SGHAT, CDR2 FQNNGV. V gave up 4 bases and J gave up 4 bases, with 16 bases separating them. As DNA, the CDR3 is TGTGCCAGCAGCTCCTCAGCCAAACGGGGAGAGACCCAGTACTTC. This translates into CASSSSAKRGETQYF.

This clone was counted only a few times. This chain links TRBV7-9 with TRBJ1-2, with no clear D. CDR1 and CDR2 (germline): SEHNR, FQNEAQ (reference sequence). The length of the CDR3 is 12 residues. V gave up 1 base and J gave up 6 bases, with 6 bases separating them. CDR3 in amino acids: CASSLEGHGYTF. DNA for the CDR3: TGTGCCAGCAGCTTAGAGGGTCATGGCTACACCTTC.

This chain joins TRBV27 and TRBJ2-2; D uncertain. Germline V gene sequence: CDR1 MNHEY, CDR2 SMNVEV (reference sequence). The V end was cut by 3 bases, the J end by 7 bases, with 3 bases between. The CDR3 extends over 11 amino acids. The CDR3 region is CASSFYGELFF. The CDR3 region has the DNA TGTGCCAGCAGTTTCTACGGGGAGCTGTTTTTT.